A selection of T cell receptor beta chains follows, all from one sample in a study of blood T cell repertoires in COVID-19. The protocol was immunoSEQ multiplex PCR, while the TCRdb copy is restricted to in-frame clones and leaves out a portion. The sample includes 200,000 to 250,000 clones, roughly four fifths seen only once; the top ten take approximately 12%. Sequenced: peripheral blood. These receptors were collected from a woman between 35 and 50 years old with acute or convalescent COVID-19. CDR3s include the opening cysteine and the closing phenylalanine or tryptophan. The D gene is left open where the match is weak. The size entry is marked missing in some rows and otherwise reads once, few, many or a size class.

D	V	size	J	DNA	CDR3
.	TRBV3-1/TRBV3-2	.	TRBJ1-2	TGTGCCAGCAGCCAAAGCCTCTATGGCTACACCTTC	CASSQSLYGYTF
TRBD2	TRBV19	few	TRBJ2-1	TGTGCCACCCAGTATAGCGGGCACAATGAGCAGTTCTTC	CATQYSGHNEQFF
.	TRBV5-6	.	TRBJ2-7	TGTGCCAGCAGCTTTGGGGGGGCCCCCTACGAGCAGTACTTC	CASSFGGAPYEQYF
.	TRBV14	.	TRBJ1-1	TGTGCCAGCAGCCAATCAGGAAGGAAGAACACTGAAGCTTTCTTT	CASSQSGRKNTEAFF
TRBD1	TRBV15	.	TRBJ1-2	TGTGCCACCAGCAGTGACAGGGAGTGGGTCTATGGCTACACCTTC	CATSSDREWVYGYTF
TRBD2	TRBV5-6	.	TRBJ2-1	TGTGCCAGCAGCTTGCGGGGGGGGCGTTACAATGAGCAGTTCTTC	CASSLRGGRYNEQFF
.	TRBV3-1/TRBV3-2	once	TRBJ2-4	TGTGCCAGCAGCCAAGATCGCAGGGGCGGACCCCTACTAGCCAAAAACATTCAGTACTTC	CASSQDRRGGPLLAKNIQYF
TRBD1	TRBV10-1	.	TRBJ1-2	TGCGCCAGCAGTGAGACGGACAGGGATGGCTACACCTTC	CASSETDRDGYTF
TRBD2	TRBV6-4	.	TRBJ2-1	TGTGCCAGCGCTATTGGAGGGGCGGGAGGAAATGAGCAGTTCTTC	CASAIGGAGGNEQFF
.	TRBV2	.	TRBJ1-1	TGTGCCAGCAAGGAGCAGAACACTGAAGCTTTCTTT	CASKEQNTEAFF
.	TRBV10-3	.	TRBJ2-7	TGTGCCATCAGTGACTACAGGGTCGAGCAGTACTTC	CAISDYRVEQYF
TRBD2	TRBV30	.	TRBJ2-1	TGTGCCTGGAGTGGGACTAGCTTGCAGTTTGCTGAGCAGTTCTTC	CAWSGTSLQFAEQFF
TRBD1	TRBV13	.	TRBJ2-7	TGTGCCAGCAGCCCCCCGGACAGGGGGCGTCTGGACTCCTACGAGCAGTACTTC	CASSPPDRGRLDSYEQYF
TRBD1	TRBV7-2	.	TRBJ1-1	TGTGCCAGCAGCTCGGGGGTACAGGGGGTGACTGAAGCTTTCTTT	CASSSGVQGVTEAFF
TRBD2	TRBV6-5	.	TRBJ2-1	TGTGCCAGCAGTTCCGGGACTAGCGGGAGATGGTCTGAGCAGTTCTTC	CASSSGTSGRWSEQFF
TRBD2	TRBV15	.	TRBJ2-1	TGTGCCACCAGCAGACCTAGCGGGGGGACGAACAATGAGCAGTTCTTC	CATSRPSGGTNNEQFF
.	TRBV6-5	.	TRBJ1-4	TGTGCCAGCAGCAGGGTTGGGGAAAAACTGTTTTTT	CASSRVGEKLFF
.	TRBV3-1/TRBV3-2	once	TRBJ2-7	TGTGCCAGCAGCCAAGAGGCTAGCAGAGAGCAGTACTTC	CASSQEASREQYF
TRBD2	TRBV7-2	many	TRBJ2-7	TGTGCCAGCATAGGGACTAGCGGGAGATACGAGCAGTACTTC	CASIGTSGRYEQYF
TRBD1	TRBV5-1	.	TRBJ1-2	TGCGCCAGCAGCTTGGCCCCCCCAGGGGGCTTGGGAGGCTACACCTTC	CASSLAPPGGLGGYTF
.	TRBV19	.	TRBJ2-1	TGTGCCAGTAGTCTCGTTAGCTCCTACAATGAGCAGTTCTTC	CASSLVSSYNEQFF
.	TRBV6-5	.	TRBJ1-3	TGTGCCAGCAGTTCCGGGAAACACCAACCCATATATTTT	CASSSGKHQPIYF
.	TRBV2	.	TRBJ2-7	TGTGCCAGCAGTCGTCTCTACGAGCAGTACTTC	CASSRLYEQYF
.	TRBV5-4	.	TRBJ2-1	TGTGCCAGCAGCTTGTTAGGCGGGGCCTACAATGAGCAGTTCTTC	CASSLLGGAYNEQFF
.	TRBV5-1	.	TRBJ1-2	TGCGCCAGCAGCTTTACAGGACAGTGGGATGGCTACACCTTC	CASSFTGQWDGYTF
TRBD2	TRBV19	.	TRBJ2-5	TGTGCCAGTAGCAGGGAGACTAGCGCGGGAGTGCTGAGGGAGACCCAGTACTTC	CASSRETSAGVLRETQYF
TRBD2	TRBV27	.	TRBJ2-7	TGTGCCAGCAGTTCCACTAGCGGGGGGGCAGTCGAGCAGTACTTC	CASSSTSGGAVEQYF
TRBD1	TRBV29-1	many	TRBJ1-1	TGCAGCACCCAGACAGGGGTCGGCACTGAAGCTTTCTTT	CSTQTGVGTEAFF
.	TRBV14	.	TRBJ1-2	TGTGCCAGCAGCCAAGTTACAGGATGGAGCCCCTATGGCTACACCTTC	CASSQVTGWSPYGYTF
TRBD2	TRBV7-8	.	TRBJ2-5	TGTGCCAGCAGCATCGGGACTAATCAAGAGACCCAGTACTTC	CASSIGTNQETQYF
TRBD1	TRBV7-9	few	TRBJ2-1	TGTGCCAGCAGCTTGGGAGGGACAGGGGGCCTTGAGCAGTTCTTC	CASSLGGTGGLEQFF
.	TRBV10-3	.	TRBJ1-1	TGTGCCGGGGCATCCAGGGACAAGGACACTGAAGCTTTCTTT	CAGASRDKDTEAFF
.	TRBV6-2/TRBV6-3	.	TRBJ1-1	TGTGCCAGCAGCCACCCCAAACTGGACAGCCTGAACACTGAAGCTTTCTTT	CASSHPKLDSLNTEAFF
.	TRBV10-2	.	TRBJ2-3	TGCGCCAGCAGTGCCTTGGCCCGGGCAGATACGCAGTATTTT	CASSALARADTQYF
TRBD2	TRBV19	.	TRBJ2-7	TGTGCCAGTAGAGCGGGGTGGCTGGCCGACTACGAGCAGTACTTC	CASRAGWLADYEQYF
TRBD1	TRBV19	.	TRBJ2-7	TGTGCCAGTAGTATTATCCGGACAGGAAGCCCATTCGATAACGAGCAGTACTTC	CASSIIRTGSPFDNEQYF
.	TRBV18	.	TRBJ1-5	TGTGCCAGCTCACCGGTGAGGGAGGTAGGGCCCCAGCATTTT	CASSPVREVGPQHF
.	TRBV29-1	.	TRBJ1-2	TGCAGCGTTGAACCGGGGGATTATGGCTACACCTTC	CSVEPGDYGYTF
TRBD1	TRBV19	once	TRBJ1-1	TGTGCCAGTAGTATGTTTGGACAGGGAGAAGCTTTCTTT	CASSMFGQGEAFF
TRBD1	TRBV5-5	.	TRBJ1-3	TGTGCCAGCGGCCACAGGGGGCTATCTGGAAACACCATATATTTT	CASGHRGLSGNTIYF
TRBD2	TRBV7-2	.	TRBJ2-3	TGTGCCAGCAGTTTTTGGACTAGCGGATCAGATACGCAGTATTTT	CASSFWTSGSDTQYF
TRBD1	TRBV7-9	few	TRBJ1-2	TGTGCCAGCAGCAAGGGACAGAGGGGTGGCTACACCTTC	CASSKGQRGGYTF
TRBD2	TRBV27	few	TRBJ2-2	TGTGCCAGCAGTTTATTGGCTAGCGGGAGAGACGGGGAGCTGTTTTTT	CASSLLASGRDGELFF
.	TRBV29-1	.	TRBJ2-7	TGCAGCGTTATATCCTTCTTTGGCAGCGAAACCTACGAGCAGTACTTC	CSVISFFGSETYEQYF
.	TRBV4-3	.	TRBJ2-3	TGCGCCAGCAGCCCTAGCGCGGGTAGCACAGATACGCAGTATTTT	CASSPSAGSTDTQYF
TRBD1	TRBV6-4	.	TRBJ2-6	TGTGCCAGCAGCGTTGAGATGACAGGGGGCTCTGGGGCCAACGTCCTGACTTTC	CASSVEMTGGSGANVLTF